This T cell receptor (beta chain) was sequenced for a study of shared clonotypes between healthy human individuals. Measured with immunoSEQ multiplex PCR; TCRdb has only the in-frame clones, and not every one. The table has approximately 1.9 million clones, just over 90% seen once. V lost 6 bases and J 7 bases, leaving 12 bases between the germline ends. This CDR3 is built from 12 residues. From germline, CDR1 is MNHNY and CDR2 SVGAGI (reference sequence). Only CD45RO-negative cells positively selected for CCR7 counted as naive CD8 cells, so terminally differentiated effector memory CD45RA+ cells were excluded. The study drew its donors from healthy HIV-negative adults without recent acute infections or vaccinations.

The chain combines TRBV6-6 with TRBJ2-5, with D perhaps matching TRBD1 (5 bases). The sequencing sample was made of naive CD8+ T cells from PBMCs. The receptor comes from a man younger than 35 in good health. Some clones in this sample may be carry-over from other donors' samples. For the CDR3, the DNA is TGTGCCAGCAGAGGGGCGATTGGGACCCAGTACTTC. Its translation: CASRGAIGTQYF.